This TCR beta chain was captured by sequencing in a study of Graves' ophthalmopathy and Graves' hyperthyroidism. Clinical symptoms, serum thyroxine, TRAb, thyroid ultrasound and orbital computed tomography formed the basis of diagnosis. Investigators amplified TCR beta CDR3 regions from RNA transcripts. A first-round RT-PCR used HTBI primers, followed by a second-round multiplex PCR. TCRdb reprocessed the multiplex PCR reads with MiXCR, giving one entry per CDR3 protein. This sample yields 500,000 to 600,000 distinct CDR3 sequences, of which approximately 35% are seen a single time; 4% to 5% belongs to the top ten. The study's findings and limits: The model's prediction of ophthalmopathy progression had roughly 68% sensitivity and roughly 77% specificity. A model of 13 signatures distinguished ophthalmopathy from stable hyperthyroidism at roughly 87% sensitivity and roughly 81% specificity. Most thyroid clonotypes with frequency above 0.001 were detected in blood too.

In this sample, this clonotype turned up a few times. Its cognate antigen is unknown. Germline values: CDR1 SEHNR, CDR2 FQNEAQ (reference sequence). This CDR3 has 16 residues. With 1 base clipped from V and 7 bases from J, the junction kept 12 bases outside the gene matches. The TCR sequence derives from an adult man with Graves' hyperthyroidism. The specimen was peripheral blood or thyroid tissue (not recorded which). The chain recombines TRBV7-9 with TRBJ2-7, with 8 bases that match TRBD2. CDR3 sequence reads: CASSLGASGLLGEQYF. CDR3 in DNA: TGTGCCAGCAGCTTAGGGGCTAGCGGGCTCCTCGGGGAGCAGTACTTC.